These 8 T cell receptor beta chains were all obtained from the same sample, sequenced in a study of cytomegalovirus exposure and HLA in healthy donors. PCR amplification relied on 60 Vbeta primers (plus 13 Jbeta primers). The method was immunoSEQ multiplex PCR; TCRdb's version includes in-frame clones alone and lacks a portion of them. The repertoire holds some 130,000 clones, with about 70% as singletons. Sequencing input: PBMCs. These receptor sequences come from a woman aged 60-75 years in good health and CMV-seropositive.

The chain is built from TRBV29-1 and TRBJ1-2; 8 nucleotides match TRBD1. This CDR3 has 14 residues. V shed 5 bases, J shed 5 bases, and the junction held 10 bases outside the gene matches. Germline CDR1 reads SQVTM; CDR2 reads ANQGSEA. The CDR3 sequence: CSVKTGGPGYGYTF. Written as DNA, the CDR3 is TGCAGCGTTAAAACAGGGGGACCTGGGTATGGCTACACCTTC.

This chain joins TRBV30 and TRBJ1-2; D is uncertain. The CDR3 has 11 amino acids. Trimming left V 7 bases short and J 0 bases short, with 6 bases between. The germline CDR1 and CDR2 sequences are GTSNPN and SVGIG (reference sequence). CDR3 residues: CASPANYGYTF. The CDR3, as DNA: TGTGCCTCCCCAGCTAACTATGGCTACACCTTC.

The chain carries TRBV28 and TRBJ1-1, with a weak D call TRBD1 (6 bases). Germline V gene sequence: CDR1 MDHEN, CDR2 SYDVKM. The CDR3 has 13 residues. With 7 bases removed from V and 1 base from J, the gap between germline ends came to 10 bases. The CDR3 nucleotides read TGTGCCAGCACCCCGGGACAGAACACTGAAGCTTTCTTT. Translation: CASTPGQNTEAFF. Complete variable domain (other parts from reference TRBV28 and TRBJ1-1): DVKVTQSSRYLVKRTGEKVFLECVQDMDHENMFWYRQDPGLGLRLIYFSYDVKMKEKGDIPEGYSVSREKKERFSLILESASTNQTSMYLCASTPGQNTEAFFGQGTRLTVV.

The chain joins TRBV2 to TRBJ1-2; TRBD1 matches at 8 bases. Germline V gene sequence: CDR1 SNHLY, CDR2 FYNNEI. The CDR3 runs 14 residues. With V trimmed by 6 bases and J by 3 bases, 6 bases remained unmatched. The CDR3, as DNA: TGTGCCAGCAGGGCAGGGGGCGCCGACTATGGCTACACCTTC. Its translation: CASRAGGADYGYTF.

The table lists this clone with a few counts. This chain connects TRBV5-1 to TRBJ1-1, with 8 positions matching TRBD1. The trim removed 0 bases at V and 6 bases at J, leaving 10 bases unmatched. The CDR3 is 16 residues long. Germline CDR1 is SGHRS and CDR2 is YFSETQ. CDR3 bases: TGCGCCAGCAGCTTGGAGGCAGGGGGCAGAAACGCTGAAGCTTTCTTT. This encodes CASSLEAGGRNAEAFF.

There are a few counts of this clone. The chain joins TRBV6-5 to TRBJ1-1; D is perhaps TRBD1 (5 bases). Germline V lookup: CDR1 MNHEY, CDR2 SVGAGI. There are 10 residues in the CDR3. Trimming shortened V by 6 bases and J by 8 bases, and 7 bases separated the two germline ends. The CDR3: CASRGGEAFF. DNA of the CDR3: TGTGCCAGCAGGGGGGGAGAAGCTTTCTTT.

This chain joins TRBV5-1 and TRBJ2-7; possibly TRBD1 for D (6 bases). With 4 bases removed from V and 6 bases from J, the gap between germline ends came to 17 bases. This CDR3 is 14 amino acids long. CDR1 is SGHRS and CDR2 is YFSETQ in the germline V gene. The CDR3 sequence: CASSPGTTATEQYF. CDR3 DNA: TGCGCCAGCAGCCCAGGGACAACGGCGACCGAGCAGTACTTC.

This clone was detected a few times. CDR3 region: CASSLSAGANVLTF. The CDR3 DNA is TGTGCCAGCAGCTTGTCTGCTGGGGCCAACGTCCTGACTTTC. The V and J genes are TRBV5-4 and TRBJ2-6, with D uncertain. This CDR3 has 14 residues. With 1 base removed from V and 2 bases from J, the gap between germline ends came to 4 bases. Per the germline V gene, CDR1 is SGHNT and CDR2 is YYREEE (reference sequence).